This record covers a single T cell receptor (beta chain). Its specific antigen is unknown. It has no much larger one-base neighbor in the sample; base qualities were not kept. These data come from a study of T cells in localized non-small cell lung cancer (TCRdb year 2020). About the full investigation: Comparing tumors with uninvolved tumor-adjacent lungs, the study looked at the T cell repertoires of hundreds of patients with early-stage NSCLC. The cohort comprised a few hundred treatment-naïve NSCLC patients with resected, localized lung tumors. A mean age of approximately 66 years was recorded for the NSCLC patients, of whom 120 to 150 were male and about a hundred were female.

The research as a whole found: Uninvolved tumor-adjacent lung showed the highest T cell clonality, higher than tumor, which suggests more focused antigenic responses in the uninvolved tumor-adjacent lung. A median of roughly 60 of the top 100 tumor clones turned up in the paired uninvolved adjacent lung, and some 27 of those clones also ranked among the top 100 of that same adjacent lung. Multi-region tumor sequencing was not performed, so intratumor heterogeneity could not be excluded. Longer overall survival was associated with higher blood T cell density, whereas shorter survival was associated with higher adjacent-lung clonality. Because the study design was exploratory, TCR variables were selected using unadjusted p-values without false-discovery rate correction.

The immunoSEQ Assay was used to sequence TCR beta CDR3 regions from DNA. On the authors' methods: To compute T cell density, TCR beta template counts were normalized to usable DNA, which was estimated by amplifying housekeeping genes. Richness was estimated using the preseqR package, with extrapolation to 400,000 templates for PBMC samples and to 120,000 templates for tissue samples. Clonality was defined by subtracting Pielou's evenness from one. To identify tissue-enriched TCRs, differential abundance testing was run on productive amino-acid clonotypes with a minimum total count of 5 and an alpha of 0.1. Repertoire overlap between compartments was quantified with the Jaccard Index and Morisita Overlap Index. GLIPH clustered TCR beta CDR3s with public tetramer-defined viral CDR3s; viral motifs required at least three viral sequences plus V-gene enrichment. TCRdb retrieved this table from immuneACCESS and kept in-frame rearrangements only. Not all clones are present; in checked studies, unresolved V genes account for under half, and no reason is known for the remainder. V, J and clone size are taken as reported in that table, and D and trimming were inferred from the DNA itself. For this sample the table gives over 25,000 clones, of which about 90% were detected only once. The ten largest account for 1.1% of the sample.

At diagnosis, peripheral blood, uninvolved tumor-adjacent lung and tumor were collected and stored as a combination of fresh-frozen and FFPE material. For TCR repertoire profiling, blood samples were analyzed in the form of peripheral blood mononuclear cells. The source was peripheral blood, collected before any cancer treatment. This TCR was recovered from a woman aged 35-75 years with stage I lung adenocarcinoma.

The CDR3 corresponds to CASSWSSGSSYNEQFF. The nucleotide sequence reads TGCGCCAGCAGCTGGTCTAGCGGGAGCTCCTACAATGAGCAGTTCTTC. Here the chain combines TRBV5-1 and TRBJ2-1, with 10 bases matching TRBD2. V is cut back by 3 bases and J by 0 bases, with 3 bases in the junction unmatched. Reading the germline V gene gives CDR1 SGHRS and CDR2 YFSETQ. Its CDR3 holds 16 amino acids, cysteine through phenylalanine. CDR3 DNA only is kept here, 48 bases in frame from base 1.